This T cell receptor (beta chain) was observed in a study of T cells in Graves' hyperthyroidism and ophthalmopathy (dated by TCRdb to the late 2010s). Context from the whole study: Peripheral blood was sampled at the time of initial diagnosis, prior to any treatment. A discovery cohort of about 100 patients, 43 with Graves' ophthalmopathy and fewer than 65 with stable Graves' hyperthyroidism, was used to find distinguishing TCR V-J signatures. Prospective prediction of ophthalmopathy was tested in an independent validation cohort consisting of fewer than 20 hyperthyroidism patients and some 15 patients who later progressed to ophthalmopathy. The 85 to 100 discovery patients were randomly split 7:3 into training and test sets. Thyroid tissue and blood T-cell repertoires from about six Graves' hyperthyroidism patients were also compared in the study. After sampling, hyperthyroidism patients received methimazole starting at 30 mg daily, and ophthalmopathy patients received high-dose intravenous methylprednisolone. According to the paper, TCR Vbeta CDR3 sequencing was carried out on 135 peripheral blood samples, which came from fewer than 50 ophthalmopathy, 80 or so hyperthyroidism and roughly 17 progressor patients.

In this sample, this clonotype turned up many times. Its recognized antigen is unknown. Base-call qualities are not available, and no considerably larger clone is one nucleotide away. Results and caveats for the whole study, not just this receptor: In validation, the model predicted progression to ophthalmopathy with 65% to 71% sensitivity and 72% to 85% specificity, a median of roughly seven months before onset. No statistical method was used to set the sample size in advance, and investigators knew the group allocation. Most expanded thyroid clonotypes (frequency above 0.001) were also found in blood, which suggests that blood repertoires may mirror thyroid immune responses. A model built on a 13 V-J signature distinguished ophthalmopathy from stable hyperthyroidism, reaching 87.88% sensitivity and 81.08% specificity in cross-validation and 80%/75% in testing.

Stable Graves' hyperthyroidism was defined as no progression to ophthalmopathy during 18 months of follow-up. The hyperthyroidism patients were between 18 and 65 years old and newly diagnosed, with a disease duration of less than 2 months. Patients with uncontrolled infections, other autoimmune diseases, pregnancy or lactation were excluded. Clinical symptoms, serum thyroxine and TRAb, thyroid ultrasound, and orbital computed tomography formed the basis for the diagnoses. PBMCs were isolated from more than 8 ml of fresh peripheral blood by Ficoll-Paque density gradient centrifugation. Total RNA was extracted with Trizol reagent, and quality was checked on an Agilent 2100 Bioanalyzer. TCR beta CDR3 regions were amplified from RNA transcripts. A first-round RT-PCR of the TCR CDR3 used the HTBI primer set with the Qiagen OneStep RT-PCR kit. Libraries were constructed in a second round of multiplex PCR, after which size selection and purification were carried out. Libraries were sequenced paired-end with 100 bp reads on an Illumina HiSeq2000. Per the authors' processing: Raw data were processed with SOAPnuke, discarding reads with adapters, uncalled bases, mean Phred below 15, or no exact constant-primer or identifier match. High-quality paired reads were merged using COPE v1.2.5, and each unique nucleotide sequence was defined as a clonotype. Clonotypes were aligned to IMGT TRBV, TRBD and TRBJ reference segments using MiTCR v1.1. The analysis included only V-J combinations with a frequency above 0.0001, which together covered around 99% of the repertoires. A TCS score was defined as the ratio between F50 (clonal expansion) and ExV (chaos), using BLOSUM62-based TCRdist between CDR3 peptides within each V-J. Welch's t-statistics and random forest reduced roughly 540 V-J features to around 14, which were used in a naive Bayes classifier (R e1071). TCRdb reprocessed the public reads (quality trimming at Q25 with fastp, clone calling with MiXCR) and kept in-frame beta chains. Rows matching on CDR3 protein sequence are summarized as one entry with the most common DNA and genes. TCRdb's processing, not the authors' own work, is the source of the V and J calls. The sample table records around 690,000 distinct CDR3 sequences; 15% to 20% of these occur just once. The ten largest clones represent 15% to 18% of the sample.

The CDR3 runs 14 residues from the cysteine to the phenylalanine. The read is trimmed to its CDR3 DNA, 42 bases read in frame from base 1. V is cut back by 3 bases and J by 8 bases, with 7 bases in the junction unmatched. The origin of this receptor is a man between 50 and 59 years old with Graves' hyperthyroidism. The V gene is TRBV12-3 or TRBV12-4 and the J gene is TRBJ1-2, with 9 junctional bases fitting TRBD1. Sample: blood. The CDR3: CASSLEQGAKGYTF. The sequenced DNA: TGTGCCAGCAGTTTGGAACAGGGGGCGAAGGGCTACACCTTC.